These T cell receptor beta chains were read from a single sample in a study of blood T cells in healthy people across ages. TCRdb passed the 5' RACE reads through MiXCR, listing each CDR3 protein once. Of 1,300,000 or so distinct CDR3 sequences in the sample, approximately 59% were seen once. Material: blood. Receptors originate from a man between 18 and 29 years old in good health. Both conserved end residues are part of each CDR3. Each record gives: J gene, V gene, D gene, clone size, CDR3 protein, CDR3 DNA. The D gene is left open where the match is weak. Size tells how often a clone was seen (once, few, many) or the class of an expanded clone, and some rows leave it out.

J gene: TRBJ2-1; V gene: TRBV29-1; D gene: TRBD2; clone size: many; CDR3 protein: CSDSGRGFLSYNEQFF; CDR3 DNA: TGCAGCGATAGCGGGAGGGGGTTCCTCTCCTACAATGAGCAGTTCTTC
J gene: TRBJ1-1; V gene: TRBV7-2; D gene: -; clone size: -; CDR3 protein: CASSLRRLGVNTEAFF; CDR3 DNA: TGTGCCAGCAGCTTAAGGCGGTTGGGGGTGAACACTGAAGCTTTCTTT
J gene: TRBJ2-7; V gene: TRBV6-6; D gene: TRBD2; clone size: -; CDR3 protein: CASSSWPKGTIYNEQYF; CDR3 DNA: TGTGCCAGCAGTTCTTGGCCGAAAGGGACTATCTACAATGAGCAGTACTTC
J gene: TRBJ2-7; V gene: TRBV25-1; D gene: -; clone size: many; CDR3 protein: CASSDPADVSYEQYF; CDR3 DNA: TGTGCCAGCAGTGACCCAGCGGACGTTTCCTACGAGCAGTACTTC
J gene: TRBJ2-1; V gene: TRBV25-1; D gene: TRBD2; clone size: -; CDR3 protein: CASRGLAGGSSYNEQFF; CDR3 DNA: TGTGCCAGCAGAGGACTAGCGGGGGGAAGCTCCTACAATGAGCAGTTCTTC
J gene: TRBJ2-7; V gene: TRBV28; D gene: TRBD1; clone size: -; CDR3 protein: CASSLGQGLLYEQYF; CDR3 DNA: TGTGCCAGCAGCTTAGGACAGGGCCTCCTCTACGAGCAGTACTTC
J gene: TRBJ2-3; V gene: TRBV27; D gene: -; clone size: few; CDR3 protein: CASSALLPDTGTDTQYF; CDR3 DNA: TGTGCCAGCAGTGCACTTCTACCGGACACCGGCACAGATACGCAGTATTTT
J gene: TRBJ2-2; V gene: TRBV29-1; D gene: TRBD2; clone size: few; CDR3 protein: CSVAGTSYGELFF; CDR3 DNA: TGCAGCGTTGCCGGGACTAGCTACGGGGAGCTGTTTTTT
J gene: TRBJ2-7; V gene: TRBV6-2/TRBV6-3; D gene: -; clone size: -; CDR3 protein: CASSYTTYEQYF; CDR3 DNA: TGTGCCAGCAGTTACACAACCTACGAGCAGTACTTC
J gene: TRBJ2-2; V gene: TRBV28; D gene: -; clone size: -; CDR3 protein: CASNRVNAGELFF; CDR3 DNA: TGTGCCAGTAACAGGGTCAACGCCGGGGAGCTGTTTTTT
J gene: TRBJ2-7; V gene: TRBV5-1; D gene: TRBD1; clone size: -; CDR3 protein: CASSLKGPDRGLCEQYF; CDR3 DNA: TGCGCCAGCAGCTTAAAGGGGCCCGACAGGGGATTGTGCGAGCAGTACTTC
J gene: TRBJ2-2; V gene: TRBV6-2/TRBV6-3; D gene: -; clone size: -; CDR3 protein: CASSRGRDGELFF; CDR3 DNA: TGTGCCAGCAGCCGGGGAAGGGACGGGGAGCTGTTTTTT
J gene: TRBJ2-1; V gene: TRBV11-2; D gene: TRBD2; clone size: -; CDR3 protein: CASSPASGRLYNEQFF; CDR3 DNA: TGTGCCAGCAGCCCAGCTAGCGGGCGCCTCTACAATGAGCAGTTCTTC
J gene: TRBJ2-1; V gene: TRBV9; D gene: TRBD2; clone size: -; CDR3 protein: CASSASGRVYNEQFF; CDR3 DNA: TGTGCCAGCAGCGCTAGCGGGAGGGTCTACAATGAGCAGTTCTTC
J gene: TRBJ2-1; V gene: TRBV25-1; D gene: TRBD2; clone size: -; CDR3 protein: CASSVLAGDDNEQFF; CDR3 DNA: TGTGCCAGCAGTGTGCTCGCGGGGGACGACAATGAGCAGTTCTTC
J gene: TRBJ2-7; V gene: TRBV12-3/TRBV12-4; D gene: -; clone size: -; CDR3 protein: CASSSGTRLEADNYEQYF; CDR3 DNA: TGTGCCAGCAGCTCCGGGACACGGCTCGAGGCTGACAACTACGAGCAGTACTTC
J gene: TRBJ1-2; V gene: TRBV5-5; D gene: -; clone size: -; CDR3 protein: CASSLPPGLESGYTF; CDR3 DNA: TGTGCCAGCAGCTTGCCCCCGGGGCTAGAGAGTGGCTACACCTTC
J gene: TRBJ1-5; V gene: TRBV12-3/TRBV12-4; D gene: TRBD1; clone size: -; CDR3 protein: CASSLEGTGVNQPQHF; CDR3 DNA: TGTGCCAGCAGTTTAGAGGGGACAGGGGTCAATCAGCCCCAGCATTTT
J gene: TRBJ2-5; V gene: TRBV27; D gene: -; clone size: -; CDR3 protein: CASSLRVVQETQYF; CDR3 DNA: TGTGCCAGCAGTTTACGGGTTGTTCAAGAGACCCAGTACTTC
J gene: TRBJ2-2; V gene: TRBV4-3; D gene: -; clone size: -; CDR3 protein: CASSQVGLDTGELFF; CDR3 DNA: TGCGCCAGCAGCCAAGTAGGTCTCGACACCGGGGAGCTGTTTTTT
J gene: TRBJ2-7; V gene: TRBV20-1; D gene: TRBD1; clone size: -; CDR3 protein: CSAMTGGTYEQYF; CDR3 DNA: TGCAGTGCTATGACAGGGGGAACCTACGAGCAGTACTTC
J gene: TRBJ2-1; V gene: TRBV18; D gene: -; clone size: -; CDR3 protein: CASLAVANEQFF; CDR3 DNA: TGTGCCAGTCTCGCGGTCGCCAATGAGCAGTTCTTC
J gene: TRBJ2-3; V gene: TRBV4-1; D gene: -; clone size: -; CDR3 protein: CASSHKVGGRLHTDTQYF; CDR3 DNA: TGCGCCAGCAGCCATAAAGTAGGGGGAAGACTCCACACAGATACGCAGTATTTT
J gene: TRBJ2-1; V gene: TRBV11-2; D gene: TRBD2; clone size: -; CDR3 protein: CASSSGLAGRYNEQFF; CDR3 DNA: TGTGCCAGCAGCTCCGGACTAGCGGGACGATACAATGAGCAGTTCTTC
J gene: TRBJ1-1; V gene: TRBV12-3/TRBV12-4; D gene: -; clone size: few; CDR3 protein: CASSFAGATEAFF; CDR3 DNA: TGTGCCAGCAGTTTCGCTGGGGCCACTGAAGCTTTCTTT
J gene: TRBJ2-1; V gene: TRBV29-1; D gene: -; clone size: -; CDR3 protein: CSVRDSLGERFF; CDR3 DNA: TGCAGCGTCCGTGACTCCCTTGGTGAGCGGTTCTTC
J gene: TRBJ2-3; V gene: TRBV29-1; D gene: -; clone size: many; CDR3 protein: CSVGEDTQYF; CDR3 DNA: TGCAGCGTTGGAGAGGATACGCAGTATTTT
J gene: TRBJ1-2; V gene: TRBV15; D gene: -; clone size: few; CDR3 protein: CATSRENGAGYTF; CDR3 DNA: TGTGCCACCAGCAGAGAGAATGGGGCGGGCTACACCTTC